The entry below describes one T cell receptor (beta chain). Its target antigen remains unknown. An end of the junction differs from the germline gene, which may be a read error. These data are taken from a study of tumor-infiltrating lymphocytes in primary liver carcinoma (dated by TCRdb to the late 2010s). Study-level background: Of the five patients (three men and two women, aged 30 to 69 years), four had hepatocellular carcinoma and one had combined HCC and intrahepatic cholangiocarcinoma. The five patients had tumors staged T1-T3 N0M0, with maximum diameters ranging from roughly 4.2 to 11 cm. Samples yielded roughly 3.5 to 8 million productive TCRbeta reads; read depth did not differ significantly between tissue types. For each liver tumor, the study sampled five regions along with adjacent normal tissue and blood, and applied TCRbeta repertoire sequencing, expression microarrays and whole-exome sequencing. A total of approximately 35 specimens from 5 patients, comprising some 25 tumor regions, 5 adjacent noncancerous liver tissues and 5 peripheral blood samples, were covered by TCRbeta repertoire sequencing. To link TCRbeta repertoire diversity with the local molecular phenotype, the approximately 24 tumor region samples were profiled using Agilent mRNA microarrays. High reproducibility was observed for the technical replicate repertoires, with mean shared-clone rates roughly 0.92 and correlation coefficients above 0.95. Overall study results and their limits: Comparison of CD4+ and CD8+ T cell repertoires was precluded by the use of bulk unsorted samples. Compared with blood, tumors had a significantly larger share of the repertoire taken up by the top 250 clones (p = 0.039). Consistent with antigen-driven expansion, pairs of tumor regions showed higher repertoire overlap (mean around 36%) than either tumor-adjacent pairs (around 17%) or tumor-blood pairs (about 15%). Only the TCR beta chain was sequenced, which likely underestimates true repertoire diversity because unpaired alpha chains were not captured. The study included only five patients, and the authors note findings should be validated in a larger study. Only roughly 8-25% of top clones appeared in all five regions of a tumor, which suggests that tumor-infiltrating T cells are spatially heterogeneous.

Starting from approximately 500 ng total RNA, TCRbeta-specific cDNA was produced by reverse transcription with a constant-region primer and ProtoScript II reverse transcriptase. Three nested multiplex PCR rounds, following a slightly modified ARM-PCR procedure, were used to build the TCRbeta libraries. The first two PCR rounds used multiplex TRBV1-TRBV30 forward primers with a Cbeta reverse primer, each for about 9 cycles. Sample barcodes and Illumina adapters were attached in a final 25-cycle PCR using Deep VentR polymerase. Before sequencing, amplicons of 200-500 bp were gel-purified using a QIAquick gel extraction kit. An Illumina HiSeq 2500 was used to sequence the TCRbeta amplicons with 250-bp paired-end reads. Per the source publication's procedure: Reads were quality-trimmed with Trimmomatic v0.33, and paired reads were merged with FLASH v1.2.11 to recover full CDR3 sequences. V, D and J germline segments were assigned to the rearranged TCRbeta sequences using MiGEC v1.2.1b. Clonotype statistics and Shannon-Wiener diversity indices were computed with VDJtools v1.0.0. Except for diversity analysis, only the 250 most abundant clonotypes of each sample were used in subsequent analyses to reduce sampling bias. TCRdb reran the public reads through fastp at Q25 and MiXCR, keeping productive beta chains. One record per CDR3 amino acid sequence lists the most common genes and DNA. TCRdb, not the original authors, processed these V and J calls. In all, the sample holds approximately 190,000 distinct CDR3 sequences, and just under 85% of those were seen once. About a sixth of the sample lies in the top ten.

Without any cell sorting, total RNA and DNA were extracted together from around 20-30 mg of bulk tissue using the AllPrep DNA/RNA mini kit. Roughly five patients with histopathologically diagnosed primary liver carcinoma underwent surgical resection in China between late 2015 and March 2016. At the time of sampling, the patients had chronic HBV infection and had not received any treatment. Five spatially separated regions were sampled per tumor: superior, inferior, left-lateral and right-lateral poles, plus the tumor centre. Histology showed that every tumor sample contained more than 85% viable tumor cells. Pieces of fresh tumor and adjacent tissue were cut in half, with one half kept in RNAlater at -80 degrees C and the other half sent for histology. Including cysteine and phenylalanine, the CDR3 has 15 amino acids. The DNA shown is the 45-base CDR3, in frame from base 1. The germline V gene provides CDR1 SQVTM and CDR2 ANQGSEA.

The receptor was derived from a man aged 35 to 55 with primary liver carcinoma and hepatitis B virus infection. Recombination connected TRBV29-1 to TRBJ1-1; a stretch of 8 junction bases matches TRBD1. The material sequenced was tumor tissue from primary liver carcinoma. CDR3 sequence: CNGGQEGYQNTEALF. Read as DNA, the sequence is TGCAACGGGGGACAGGAGGGCTATCAGAACACTGAAGCTTTATTT.